These 19 T cell receptor beta chains came from one sample sequenced in a study of T cell responses to AZD1222 COVID-19 vaccine. Here immunoSEQ multiplex PCR was the method, and the copy in TCRdb shows in-frame clones only, minus some. The sample consists of 130,000 or so clones, 70% to 85% of them appearing once. Sequencing was performed on peripheral blood, taken 28 days after the second AZD1222 dose. The receptors stem from an adult who received the AZD1222 COVID-19 vaccine.

This rearrangement joins TRBV7-9 to TRBJ2-6, with D unclear. The V end was cut by 4 bases, the J end by 4 bases, with 8 bases between. The CDR3 totals 14 residues. CDR1 and CDR2 from the germline V gene are SEHNR and FQNEAQ (reference sequence). The CDR3 DNA sequence: TGTGCCAGCAGCTCGCTGGAGGGGGCCAACGTCCTGACTTTC. It is translated as CASSSLEGANVLTF.

The rearrangement links TRBV6-5 to TRBJ1-2, with TRBD1 matching 8 bases. V lost 6 bases, J lost 4 bases, and 10 bases stayed unmatched. CDR3 length equals 15 residues. Germline V gene data show CDR1 as MNHEY and CDR2 as SVGAGI. CDR3 DNA: TGTGCCAGCAGCGGCCGGACAGGGAGCATCTATGGCTACACCTTC. This sequence encodes CASSGRTGSIYGYTF.

This chain links TRBV21-1 with TRBJ2-7. TRBV21-1 is reported as a pseudogene. The CDR3 loop spans 15 amino acids. This chain's CDR3 is CATVFPEGDSYEQYF. The CDR3 DNA reads TGTGCCACCGTGTTCCCGGAGGGGGACTCCTACGAGCAGTACTTC.

This clone was counted a single time. The rearrangement joins TRBV7-9 to TRBJ2-7; weak D call: TRBD1 (5 bases). This CDR3 is 14 amino acids long. The germline gives CDR1 SEHNR, CDR2 FQNEAQ (reference sequence). V was cut by 1 base and J by 9 bases, with 16 bases left in between. The CDR3 loop is CASSLVAGKGGQYF. As DNA, the CDR3 is TGTGCCAGCAGCTTAGTTGCAGGGAAGGGTGGGCAGTACTTC.

The chain uses TRBV29-1 and TRBJ2-3, with TRBD2 matching 13 bases. CDR1 SQVTM and CDR2 ANQGSEA come from the germline V gene. The junction had 2 bases not matched to a gene; V was cut back by 3 bases and J by 2 bases. This CDR3 is 15 amino acids long. Here the CDR3 DNA reads TGCAGCGTTGAGGGGACTAGCGGGGCCACAGATACGCAGTATTTT. Translated: CSVEGTSGATDTQYF.

The CDR3 spells CASSYGIPAGELFF. CDR3 nucleotides: TGTGCCAGCAGTTACGGGATACCGGCCGGGGAGCTGTTTTTT. V is TRBV6-6 and J is TRBJ2-2, with D uncertain. Trimming left V 2 bases short and J 6 bases short, with 10 bases between. The germline V gene has CDR1 MNHNY and CDR2 SVGAGI (reference sequence). This CDR3 is 14 amino acids long.

This chain joins TRBV6-5 and TRBJ1-1, with D possibly being TRBD1 (5 bases). The germline V gene has CDR1 MNHEY and CDR2 SVGAGI. The V gene lost 2 bases and the J gene lost 1 base, with 14 bases spanning the gap. The CDR3 totals 16 residues. CDR3 coding DNA: TGTGCCAGCAGTTACCTGAGTGGGGCGGGGAACACTGAAGCTTTCTTT. This sequence encodes CASSYLSGAGNTEAFF.

The V call is TRBV12-3 or TRBV12-4, the J call TRBJ1-6; no reliable D call. Trimming took 2 bases from V and 8 from J, leaving 4 bases between them. The CDR3 is 12 residues long. As DNA, the CDR3 is TGTGCCAGCAGTTTAACGGATTCACCCCTCCACTTT. Protein: CASSLTDSPLHF.

V is TRBV7-3 and J is TRBJ2-5; TRBD1 might be the D (5 bases). The V end was cut by 5 bases, the J end by 5 bases, with 12 bases between. Germline V CDR1 and CDR2: SGHTA, FQGTGA. The CDR3 loop spans 13 amino acids. The CDR3 loop is CASSPGPRETQYF. The CDR3, as DNA: TGTGCCAGCAGCCCAGGGCCGCGGGAGACCCAGTACTTC.

V gene TRBV3-1 (or the pseudogene TRBV3-2) combines with J gene TRBJ2-4, with D maybe TRBD2 (5 bases). This CDR3 has 16 residues. V lost 1 base and J 0 bases, leaving 10 bases between the germline ends. Germline values: CDR1 LGHDT, CDR2 YNNKEL (reference sequence). The CDR3, as DNA: TGTGCCAGCAGCCAAGGGACGGGAAGAGCCAAAAACATTCAGTACTTC. Protein sequence: CASSQGTGRAKNIQYF.

A few counts support this clone. V and J are TRBV7-6 and TRBJ2-5; 13 bases line up with TRBD2. Germline trimming cut 5 bases from V and 2 bases from J; bases unmatched to any gene: 5. The CDR3 contains 16 residues. In germline, CDR1 is SGHVS, CDR2 FNYEAQ. The CDR3 spells CASSIGTSGEQETQYF. The CDR3 DNA is TGTGCCAGCAGCATAGGGACTAGCGGGGAACAAGAGACCCAGTACTTC.

A single count supports this clone. The rearrangement uses TRBV5-5 and TRBJ2-7; 8 bases are shared with TRBD1. The CDR3 runs to 16 residues. Germline loops: CDR1 SGHKS, CDR2 YYEKEE (reference sequence). V trimming: 0 bases; J trimming: 4 bases; junction bases outside the gene matches: 9. CDR3 DNA sequence: TGTGCCAGCAGCTTGGTACGGCAGGGGGCGAAGTACGAGCAGTACTTC. Translated: CASSLVRQGAKYEQYF.

The chain carries TRBV3-1 (or the pseudogene TRBV3-2) and TRBJ2-7; a weak D match, TRBD1 (6 bases). Trimming removed 4 bases from V and 6 bases from J, with 19 bases in between. The germline V gene encodes CDR1 LGHDT and CDR2 YNNKEL (reference sequence). The CDR3 contains 15 residues. The CDR3 nucleotides are TGTGCCAGCAGCCCCACCAGGACAGCGACAGGCGAGCAGTACTTC. Protein product: CASSPTRTATGEQYF.

In its sample, this clone was seen a few times. V gene TRBV4-2 combines with J gene TRBJ2-3; no definite D call. Germline V gene data show CDR1 as LGHNA and CDR2 as YNFKEQ. The CDR3 runs to 16 residues. Trimming took off 1 base at V and 1 base at J, with 12 bases between the two ends. CDR3 sequence reads: CASSQGLGVGTDTQYF. CDR3 in DNA: TGTGCCAGCAGCCAAGGGCTGGGTGTGGGCACAGATACGCAGTATTTT.

The chain links TRBV6-2 or TRBV6-3 to TRBJ1-1, with no clear D. The germline CDR1 and CDR2 sequences are MNHEY and SVGEGT. The V gene lost 3 bases and the J gene lost 10 bases, with 9 bases spanning the gap. The CDR3 consists of 11 residues. The CDR3 DNA follows: TGTGCCAGCAGTTATACATTGGGAGCTTTCTTT. This gives the protein CASSYTLGAFF.

The gene calls are TRBV5-1 and TRBJ1-1; D is unclear. Germline CDR1 reads SGHRS; CDR2 reads YFSETQ. The CDR3 is 14 residues long. The V end was cut by 0 bases, the J end by 3 bases, with 9 bases between. The CDR3 region has the DNA TGCGCCAGCAGCTTGGAGGGAAAGGACACTGAAGCTTTCTTT. Amino acids: CASSLEGKDTEAFF.

This rearrangement joins TRBV18 to TRBJ2-1; weak D call: TRBD1 (6 bases). Per germline, CDR1 KGHSH and CDR2 LQKENI. Trimming stripped 3 bases from V and 13 bases from J, with 16 bases between. The CDR3 has 13 amino acids. Here the CDR3 reads CASSPSVGAGQFF. CDR3 sequence (DNA): TGTGCCAGCTCACCCTCCGTGGGGGCCGGTCAGTTCTTC.

This clone appeared once. The chain links TRBV5-5 to TRBJ2-3; D is possibly TRBD1 (5 bases). The ends were cut back, 4 bases at V and 6 bases at J, with 15 bases in the middle. The CDR3 is 14 amino acids. The germline CDR1 and CDR2 sequences are SGHKS and YYEKEE (reference sequence). The CDR3 coding sequence is TGTGCCAGCAGCCCTGGGGCTGGGTCCGATACGCAGTATTTT. Translated, it gives CASSPGAGSDTQYF.

This rearrangement joins TRBV28 to TRBJ2-5; a weak D match, TRBD2 (6 bases). The V gene's germline CDR1 is MDHEN and CDR2 SYDVKM. The V end was cut by 5 bases, the J end by 1 base, with 11 bases between. The CDR3 contains 14 residues. The DNA for the CDR3 is TGTGCCAGCAGTGCTGCGGGGATCCAAGAGACCCAGTACTTC. Encoded protein: CASSAAGIQETQYF.